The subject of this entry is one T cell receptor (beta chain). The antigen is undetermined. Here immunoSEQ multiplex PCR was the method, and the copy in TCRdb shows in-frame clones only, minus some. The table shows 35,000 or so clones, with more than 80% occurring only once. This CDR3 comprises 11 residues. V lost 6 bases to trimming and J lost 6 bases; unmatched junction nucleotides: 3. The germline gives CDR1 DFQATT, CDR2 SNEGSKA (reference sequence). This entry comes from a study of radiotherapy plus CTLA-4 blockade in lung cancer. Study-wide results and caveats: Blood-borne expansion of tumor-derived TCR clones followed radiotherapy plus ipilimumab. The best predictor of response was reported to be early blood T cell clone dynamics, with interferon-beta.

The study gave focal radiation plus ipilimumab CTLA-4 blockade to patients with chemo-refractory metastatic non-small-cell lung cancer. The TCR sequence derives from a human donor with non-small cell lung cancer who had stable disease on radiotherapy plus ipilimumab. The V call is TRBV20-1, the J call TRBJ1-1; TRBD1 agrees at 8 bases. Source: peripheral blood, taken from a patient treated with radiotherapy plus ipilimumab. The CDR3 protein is CSAGRGPEAFF. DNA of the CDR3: TGCAGTGCGGGCAGGGGGCCTGAAGCTTTCTTT.